The TCR beta chain under discussion was sequenced for a study of T-cell reconstitution after alpha-beta-depleted transplantation in children. The TCRbeta library incorporated unique molecular identifiers. From the PCR reads, TCRdb called clonotypes with MiXCR, one entry per CDR3 protein. Of approximately 350,000 distinct CDR3 sequences in the sample, 10% were seen once. The CDR3 loop spans 14 amino acids. With 5 bases removed from V and 2 bases from J, the gap between germline ends came to 12 bases. CDR1 and CDR2 (germline): SEHNR, FQNEAQ (reference sequence). This clonotype was counted a few times. The TCR comes from a human donor who donated a stem cell graft to a child with acute lymphoblastic leukemia. The sample in question was PBMCs from the stem cell graft donor, obtained from the stem cell graft. The rearrangement links TRBV7-9 to TRBJ1-1; D might be TRBD1 (6 bases). In DNA, the CDR3 is TGTGCCAGCAGCCCCCCCAGGGGAAACACTGAAGCTTTCTTT. Encoded protein: CASSPPRGNTEAFF.